These T cell receptor beta chains were read from a single sample in a study of T-cell reconstitution after alpha-beta-depleted transplantation in children. TCRdb itself ran the PCR reads through MiXCR, one entry per CDR3 protein. Among about 980,000 distinct CDR3 sequences listed, 25% to 35% were seen once. The material was PBMCs, mostly from graft donor cells, obtained 360 days after TCRalphabeta/CD19-depleted stem cell transplant. These receptors all come from a boy under three years old who had a stem cell transplant for SCID, so the T cells may come from the graft donor. Each CDR3 is given with its conserved first and last residue. A D gene is named only where the DNA matches it firmly. Expanded clones are given a class, and other clones once, few, many or no size at all.

cdr3_nt	cdr3_aa	d_call	clone_size	j_call	v_call
TGTGCCAGCAGCTACCTTAACCGGGGCCTAAACTATGGCTACACCTTC	CASSYLNRGLNYGYTF	.	many	TRBJ1-2	TRBV6-2/TRBV6-3
TGTGCCAGCAGTTTAGGGTTGGCCAAAAACATTCAGTACTTC	CASSLGLAKNIQYF	.	many	TRBJ2-4	TRBV12-3/TRBV12-4
TGTGCCAGCAGCTCCTCTCCGGGAGCCGTCACTGAAGCTTTCTTT	CASSSSPGAVTEAFF	.	.	TRBJ1-1	TRBV5-4
TGTGCCAGCAGTTACAGTGCTCCTTCCTACGAGCAGTACTTC	CASSYSAPSYEQYF	.	.	TRBJ2-7	TRBV27
TGTGCCAGCAGTTTATTGGACAGGGCCATCTATGGCTACACCTTC	CASSLLDRAIYGYTF	TRBD1	few	TRBJ1-2	TRBV28
TGCGCCAGCAGCCAGGACACGTTCTACGAGCAGTACTTC	CASSQDTFYEQYF	.	.	TRBJ2-7	TRBV5-1
TGTGCCACCAGCAGAGATCCGGGGGGGGGCCTGCATGAGCAGTTCTTC	CATSRDPGGGLHEQFF	TRBD2	.	TRBJ2-1	TRBV15
TGTGCCAGCAGCTACCTAGCGGGGGGGAAACTAGAGCAGTTCTTC	CASSYLAGGKLEQFF	TRBD2	.	TRBJ2-1	TRBV5-4
TGTGCCACCAGCAGAGATGCGGGAAGCGGTCGAAACACCATATATTTT	CATSRDAGSGRNTIYF	.	.	TRBJ1-3	TRBV15
TGTGCCAGCTCACCTTTAGGGACGGCTAACTATGGCTACACCTTC	CASSPLGTANYGYTF	.	once	TRBJ1-2	TRBV18
TGCGCCAGCAGCTTGGAGCCAGGGTCGTACGAGCAGTACTTC	CASSLEPGSYEQYF	.	once	TRBJ2-7	TRBV5-1
TGCAGTGCTAAAATTCAGGGACCCGGACAGGGGGTGGTCTATGGCTACACCTTC	CSAKIQGPGQGVVYGYTF	TRBD1	few	TRBJ1-2	TRBV20-1
TGTGCCAGCAGCGTAGATAGCCTACGCTACGAGCAGTACTTC	CASSVDSLRYEQYF	.	few	TRBJ2-7	TRBV9
TGCACCAGCAGCAGGGGGGACGGGGGGCCGGGCGCAGATACGCAGTATTTT	CTSSRGDGGPGADTQYF	.	once	TRBJ2-3	TRBV5-1
TGTGCCAGCAGCTCAATGACGGCCATGAACACTGAAGCTTTCTTT	CASSSMTAMNTEAFF	.	.	TRBJ1-1	TRBV7-2
TGTGCCAGCAGCTTCTCCCGTTTCCCCTACAATGAGCAGTTCTTC	CASSFSRFPYNEQFF	.	.	TRBJ2-1	TRBV5-8
TGCAGTGCCCCCGGACAGTTGCCGTCGGAGCAGTTCTTC	CSAPGQLPSEQFF	.	.	TRBJ2-1	TRBV20-1
TGCGCCAGCAGCCCGCTCTACACCGGGGAGCTGTTTTTT	CASSPLYTGELFF	.	few	TRBJ2-2	TRBV4-1
TGCGCCAGCAGCTTGGTTTCCGGGACAGCCACCTGGGAGGACACAGATACGCAGTATTTT	CASSLVSGTATWEDTDTQYF	.	few	TRBJ2-3	TRBV5-1
TGCAGTGCTAGGGGGACAGGGGGCACAGATACGCAGTATTTT	CSARGTGGTDTQYF	TRBD1	many	TRBJ2-3	TRBV20-1
TGCAGTGCTAGAGTAGTAGGGGGCACAGATACGCAGTATTTT	CSARVVGGTDTQYF	.	.	TRBJ2-3	TRBV20-1
TGCGCCAGCAGCTTAGGGCGGTGGACAACACCGTCCTCCGAGGCGAACACTGAAGCTTTCTTT	CASSLGRWTTPSSEANTEAFF	.	.	TRBJ1-1	TRBV5-1
TGCGCCAGCAGTCGAGAAAGGGCCGGTTCTCTTCCGAACACTGAAGCTTTCTTT	CASSRERAGSLPNTEAFF	.	few	TRBJ1-1	TRBV5-1
TGTGCCAGCAGTCTAACCTGGGGGCTTAATGAAAAACTGTTTTTT	CASSLTWGLNEKLFF	.	.	TRBJ1-4	TRBV27
TGTGCCAGCAGCTTAATGCCGAGGGGGCGAGTAGATACGCAGTATTTT	CASSLMPRGRVDTQYF	TRBD1	few	TRBJ2-3	TRBV7-3
TGTGCCAGCAGCCAAGAAGTTAAGGGAATCTCCCTCCACTTT	CASSQEVKGISLHF	.	.	TRBJ1-6	TRBV3-1
TGTGCCAGCGGGGCTCAGATGAACACTGAAGCTTTCTTT	CASGAQMNTEAFF	.	.	TRBJ1-1	TRBV12-3/TRBV12-4
TGTGCCAGCAGCTTAGAACCCACTCAGCTACCAACTAATGAAAAACTGTTTTTT	CASSLEPTQLPTNEKLFF	.	.	TRBJ1-4	TRBV11-1
TGTGCCAGCAGCCCAGGGCGGGGTAACTATGGCTACACCTTC	CASSPGRGNYGYTF	.	.	TRBJ1-2	TRBV11-2
TGTGCCAGCAGCCCCCCTACCCTAGCCGGGGAGCTGTTTTTT	CASSPPTLAGELFF	.	.	TRBJ2-2	TRBV6-2/TRBV6-3
TGTGCCAGCAGCCAAGGGGGGTCCCTCACAGATACGCAGTATTTT	CASSQGGSLTDTQYF	.	.	TRBJ2-3	TRBV7-3
TGTGCCAGCAGCGTAGGGACAGGGGTCAATGAGCAGTTCTTC	CASSVGTGVNEQFF	TRBD1	many	TRBJ2-1	TRBV9
TGTGCCACCAGTGACCCGGGGACAGGGGGCGGATGGACCCAGCATTTT	CATSDPGTGGGWTQHF	TRBD1	few	TRBJ1-5	TRBV24-1
TGTGCCACCAGCATCCTACTCGGAACTGAAGCTTTCTTT	CATSILLGTEAFF	.	few	TRBJ1-1	TRBV15
TGTGCCACCAGTGATGCCGTAGCCTACGAGCAGTACTTC	CATSDAVAYEQYF	.	.	TRBJ2-7	TRBV24-1
TGTGCCAGCAGCTTAATTAGCGGGGGGGCTCCGAACACCGGGGAGCTGTTTTTT	CASSLISGGAPNTGELFF	TRBD2	.	TRBJ2-2	TRBV7-6
TGCAGTGCTAGAGATGGGGGGCACCCTCAAGAGACCCAGTACTTC	CSARDGGHPQETQYF	.	.	TRBJ2-5	TRBV20-1
TGTGCCAGCAGTGAGGCAGACCAATTCAATGAGCAGTTCTTC	CASSEADQFNEQFF	.	few	TRBJ2-1	TRBV25-1
TGTGCCAGCAGCCAAGACAGGGGCGTTTACACTGAAGCTTTCTTT	CASSQDRGVYTEAFF	.	.	TRBJ1-1	TRBV4-2